The entry that follows covers one T cell receptor (beta chain) sequence. TCRdb's table, derived via immunoSEQ multiplex PCR, lists solely in-frame clones and lacks some. Of 100,000 to 150,000 clones listed, roughly 89% were seen once; the top ten hold about 4.8%. This sample was included in a study of T cell responses to AZD1222 COVID-19 vaccine. V was pared by 5 bases and J by 0 bases, with 7 bases of the junction left unmatched. This CDR3 is 17 amino acids long. Germline CDR1 reads SEHNR; CDR2 reads FQNEAQ (reference sequence). The TCR comes from an adult in good health. The sample consisted of peripheral blood, taken on day 0 of AZD1222 vaccination. This chain connects TRBV7-9 to TRBJ1-6; 7 bases are shared with TRBD1. The CDR3 region has the DNA TGTGCCAGCAGCACGAACAGGGGTAGCTCCTATAATTCACCCCTCCACTTT. Amino acid sequence: CASSTNRGSSYNSPLHF.